Presented here are 5 T cell receptor beta chains from one specimen sequenced in a study of spatial heterogeneity in lung cancer. Time point reported: sample taken at primary tumor resection. Unsorted whole RNA of tumor, nontumor lung or frozen PBMC was sequenced. Each CDR3 protein is one row after TCRdb ran MiXCR on the 5' RACE reads. This sample has around 8,000 distinct CDR3 sequences, with 8.6% found just once. Sample: PBMCs, taken at surgery. Receptor source: a male donor with early-stage non-small cell lung cancer.

This clonotype was detected ten times or more. This beta chain lies outside the target of a library built for alpha chains; its clone size means little. The chain combines TRBV6-2 or TRBV6-3 with TRBJ1-5, with D tentatively TRBD1 (6 bases). With 5 bases removed from V and 11 bases from J, the gap between germline ends came to 10 bases. The CDR3 covers 11 residues. Germline CDR1 reads MNHEY; CDR2 reads SVGEGT. The CDR3 region is CASSIDRTQHF. The CDR3 bases are TGTGCCAGCAGTATCGACAGGACCCAGCATTTT.

Points on this clonotype: A library made for alpha chains picked up this beta chain off target, so its size means little. The chain joins TRBV5-1 to TRBJ2-1; TRBD2 matches at 9 bases. The germline V gene encodes CDR1 SGHRS and CDR2 YFSETQ. CDR3 length: 16 residues. Germline trimming cut 0 bases from V and 8 bases from J; bases unmatched to any gene: 9. CDR3 sequence: CASSLGNSGSGDEQFF. CDR3 DNA: TGCGCCAGCAGCTTGGGAAATAGCGGGAGTGGGGATGAGCAGTTCTTC.

This clonotype came up many times. This beta chain is an unintended read in a library built for alpha chains; its size means little. The V and J genes are TRBV12-3 or TRBV12-4 and TRBJ1-2; D gene ambiguous. The CDR3 length is 11 residues. V was trimmed by 3 bases and J by 2 bases, leaving 1 base between them. DNA for the CDR3: TGTGCCAGCAGTTTGAACTATGGCTACACCTTC. As protein: CASSLNYGYTF.

This clonotype was picked up many times. Little can be read into the size of this beta chain, an off-target read in a library designed for alpha chains. The rearrangement uses TRBV12-3 or TRBV12-4 and TRBJ1-5; 8 bases align to TRBD1. This CDR3 spans 14 amino acids. V dropped 3 bases and J dropped 7; count of bases not matched to a gene: 5. The CDR3 DNA is TGTGCCAGCAGTTTGACAGGGGCAGGCCAGCCCCAGCATTTT. It yields the protein CASSLTGAGQPQHF.

This clonotype showed up many times. This beta chain is a stray sequence in a library constructed for alpha chains; its clone size is not meaningful. The chain combines TRBV5-5 with TRBJ1-2, with 8 bases identical to TRBD1. The CDR3 extends over 14 amino acids. The germline gives CDR1 SGHKS, CDR2 YYEKEE (reference sequence). The trim removed 4 bases at V and 8 bases at J, leaving 10 bases unmatched. The CDR3, as DNA: TGTGCCAGCAGCCCCTGGCAGGGGGCAGGAGGCTACACCTTC. Protein: CASSPWQGAGGYTF.